These 11 T cell receptor beta chains were all obtained from the same sample, sequenced in a study of shared T cell receptors in the human thymus (dated by TCRdb to 2020 to 2023). The library was built by means of the immunoSEQ multiplex PCR assay. Drawn from immuneACCESS, this table holds only the in-frame rearrangements with V and J called that TCRdb kept. Clones are partly lost; checked studies trace under half to an unresolved V gene and leave the rest unexplained. The sample profile shows 500,000 to 750,000 clones; around nine tenths of them were found once. The ten largest clones capture 0.0095% to 0.013% of the sample. The same sample was also studied in work on human thymus T cells.

Material for sequencing was thymocytes. Receptors were obtained from a boy in the first two years of life with a congenital heart defect. Donor details come from another sample of the same person, matched by shared clones.

The chain links TRBV27 to TRBJ1-1; D possibly corresponds to TRBD1 (6 bases). Germline CDR1 reads MNHEY; CDR2 reads SMNVEV (reference sequence). The V end lost 7 bases, the J end lost 3 bases, and 6 bases lay between the germline ends. This CDR3 contains 11 residues. Here the CDR3 DNA reads TGTGCCAGCACAGGGGACACTGAAGCTTTCTTT. It translates to CASTGDTEAFF.

This clone was seen more than once but under ten times. The J gene is TRBJ1-5, the V gene TRBV5-6; the D is unclear. V was pared by 2 bases and J by 2 bases, with 11 bases between. The germline gives CDR1 SGHDT, CDR2 YYEEEE. The CDR3 spans 15 residues. CDR3 DNA: TGTGCCAGCAGCTTCGGTGCGAGAGGCAATCAGCCCCAGCATTTT. Translated: CASSFGARGNQPQHF.

CDR3 bases: TGCGCCAGCAGCCAAGATCTGGGCGCAGATACGCAGTATTTT. It encodes CASSQDLGADTQYF. V is TRBV4-3 and J is TRBJ2-3; D gene unclear. The germline V and J ends were trimmed by 0 bases and 4 bases, with 8 bases remaining between them. The germline V gene has CDR1 LGHNA and CDR2 YSLEER. There are 14 residues in the CDR3.

This rearrangement joins TRBV29-1 to TRBJ2-1, with TRBD2 identical over 13 bases. Per the germline V gene, CDR1 is SQVTM and CDR2 is ANQGSEA. V lost 3 bases, J lost 4 bases, and 15 bases stayed unmatched. The CDR3 runs 19 residues. CDR3 sequence: CSVEVTSGRAPPRYNEQFF. As DNA, the CDR3 is TGCAGCGTTGAGGTAACTAGCGGGAGGGCCCCTCCTCGGTACAATGAGCAGTTCTTC.

V and J are TRBV30 and TRBJ1-2; 8 nucleotides align to TRBD1. V gave up 3 bases and J gave up 7 bases; unmatched junction bases: 10. The CDR3 runs to 14 residues. Germline assignment: CDR1 GTSNPN and CDR2 SVGIG (reference sequence). The CDR3 region has the DNA TGTGCCTGGAGGACCCAGGGGGCGGAGGGTGGCTACACCTTC. Residues: CAWRTQGAEGGYTF.

This chain joins TRBV25-1 and TRBJ2-5; 11 nucleotides line up with TRBD2. CDR1 and CDR2 from the germline V gene are MGHDK and SYGVNS. The CDR3 loop spans 17 amino acids. J was trimmed by 3 bases and V by 2 bases; bases with no gene match: 8. This CDR3 is CASSEPLGTSGKETQYF. The CDR3 region has the DNA TGTGCCAGCAGTGAACCCCTCGGGACTAGCGGAAAAGAGACCCAGTACTTC.

In its sample, this clone was seen a few times. This sequence joins TRBV19 and TRBJ2-1, with 9 bases aligning to TRBD2. With V trimmed by 3 bases and J by 3 bases, 3 bases remained unmatched. Germline CDR1 LNHDA, CDR2 SQIVND (reference sequence). The CDR3 spans 15 residues. CDR3 sequence: CASSIVAGDYNEQFF. Here the CDR3 DNA reads TGTGCCAGTAGTATCGTAGCGGGAGACTACAATGAGCAGTTCTTC.

The V and J genes are TRBV4-2 and TRBJ2-2; maybe TRBD2 (5 bases). CDR3 length: 17 residues. Germline V gene data show CDR1 as LGHNA and CDR2 as YNFKEQ. The V gene lost 7 bases and the J gene lost 3 bases, with 21 bases spanning the gap. The CDR3 is CASKNRTETGDTGELFF. For the CDR3, the DNA is TGTGCCAGCAAAAATAGGACCGAAACCGGGGACACCGGGGAGCTGTTTTTT.

The chain links TRBV7-9 to TRBJ2-1; 7 bases fit TRBD1. After removal of 3 bases from V and 7 bases from J, the junction contained 6 bases not matched to a gene. CDR3 length: 14 residues. The germline V gene encodes CDR1 SEHNR and CDR2 FQNEAQ (reference sequence). DNA of the CDR3: TGTGCCAGCAGCTTGTGGACAGGAGTAAATGAGCAGTTCTTC. Protein sequence: CASSLWTGVNEQFF.

The chain couples TRBV7-9 to TRBJ2-1; 9 bases are shared with TRBD2. The CDR3 runs to 17 residues. Germline V gene lookup returns CDR1 SEHNR and CDR2 FQNEAQ (reference sequence). Trimming cost V 1 base and J 4 bases; bases outside gene matches: 8. This chain's CDR3 is CASSLESRLAGYNEQFF. DNA for the CDR3: TGTGCCAGCAGCTTAGAATCCCGGCTAGCGGGGTACAATGAGCAGTTCTTC.

The chain is built from TRBV13 and TRBJ2-5; TRBD1 might be the D (5 bases). CDR3 length: 14 amino acids. Trimming took 5 bases from V and 1 from J, leaving 11 bases between them. In germline, CDR1 is PRHDT, CDR2 FYEKMQ (reference sequence). The CDR3: CASSLRQLQETQYF. The DNA of the CDR3 is TGTGCCAGCAGCCTGAGACAGCTCCAAGAGACCCAGTACTTC.